Below are 5 T cell receptor beta chains sequenced from a single sample in a study of PD-L1 blockade in urothelial cancer. Time point described: peripheral blood 6 weeks after treatment start. The data were produced by immunoSEQ multiplex PCR, yet TCRdb's version contains in-frame clones alone and is incomplete. The sample holds around 46,000 clones, more than 75% seen once. Sample: PBMCs, taken around atezolizumab (anti-PD-L1) treatment. All receptors derive from a man aged 60-69 years with urothelial cancer.

The genes are TRBV5-1 and TRBJ2-2, with D hard to call. Per the germline V gene, CDR1 is SGHRS and CDR2 is YFSETQ. The ends were cut back, 5 bases at V and 2 bases at J, with 10 bases in the middle. CDR3 length: 14 residues. DNA for the CDR3: TGCGCCAGCAGGTGGCAGGAAAACACCGGGGAGCTGTTTTTT. Translation gives CASRWQENTGELFF.

This chain links TRBV6-5 with TRBJ1-2; D is uncertain. The germline V gene encodes CDR1 MNHEY and CDR2 SVGAGI. This CDR3 has 12 amino acids. With 6 bases removed from V and 2 bases from J, the gap between germline ends came to 7 bases. CDR3 sequence: CASRGGNYGYTF. Written as DNA, the CDR3 is TGTGCCAGCAGGGGCGGGAACTATGGCTACACCTTC.

J is TRBJ1-1 and V is TRBV19; TRBD1 is a possible D gene (6 bases). CDR3 length equals 17 residues. Germline loops: CDR1 LNHDA, CDR2 SQIVND (reference sequence). The V gene lost 6 bases and the J gene lost 5 bases, with 25 bases spanning the gap. CDR3 region: CASSSTRGATDRTEAFF. DNA for the CDR3: TGTGCCAGTAGCTCTACACGGGGGGCCACCGATAGGACTGAAGCTTTCTTT.

This clone appeared once. This chain links TRBV6-1 with TRBJ2-7; 9 bases agree with TRBD1. CDR1 MNHNS and CDR2 SASEGT come from the germline V gene. Unmatched junction bases numbered 11, after V lost 2 bases and J lost 6 bases. The CDR3 spans 16 residues. Here the CDR3 reads CASSERLGQGFGEQYF. Written as DNA, the CDR3 is TGTGCCAGCAGTGAACGTCTGGGACAGGGCTTTGGCGAGCAGTACTTC.

The V gene is TRBV6-1, the J gene TRBJ2-5; 8 bases line up with TRBD2. The CDR3 extends over 20 amino acids. The V gene end was trimmed by 4 bases and the J gene end by 4 bases; junction bases not matched to a gene: 23. Per the germline V gene, CDR1 is MNHNS and CDR2 is SASEGT. This CDR3 reads CASSGRRGSGGLRAGETQYF. The CDR3 DNA is TGTGCCAGCAGTGGCCGTCGGGGGAGCGGGGGATTAAGAGCGGGAGAGACCCAGTACTTC.